A selection of T cell receptor beta chains follows, all from one sample in a study of tumor-infiltrating lymphocytes in primary liver carcinoma. TCRdb fed the multiplex PCR reads into MiXCR, producing one record per CDR3 protein. The sample has 300,000 to 350,000 distinct CDR3 sequences, 65% seen once; the top ten hold about 6%. Specimen: peripheral blood. The receptors come from a man aged 35 to 55 with primary liver carcinoma and hepatitis B virus infection. CDR3s include the opening cysteine and the closing phenylalanine or tryptophan. D genes are given only for firm matches. Rows may omit the clone size; those that give it use once, few, many or a size class.

J gene: TRBJ2-1
D gene: -
V gene: TRBV25-1
clone size: few
CDR3 DNA: TGTGCCAGCAGGGCCCATGCTGAGCAGTTCTTC
CDR3 protein: CASRAHAEQFF

J gene: TRBJ2-1
D gene: -
V gene: TRBV6-6
clone size: -
CDR3 DNA: TGTGCCAGCAGTTGCTCGAGGCAGGGGAACAATGAGAAGTTCTTC
CDR3 protein: CASSCSRQGNNEKFF

J gene: TRBJ2-1
D gene: -
V gene: TRBV6-1
clone size: many
CDR3 DNA: TGTGCCAGCAGCGAGGAAACTAGAAGCGGAGGGAAGTTCTTC
CDR3 protein: CASSEETRSGGKFF

J gene: TRBJ2-5
D gene: -
V gene: TRBV5-6
clone size: many
CDR3 DNA: TGTGCCAGCAGCTTCCGGGACGAAGAGACCCAGTACTTC
CDR3 protein: CASSFRDEETQYF

J gene: TRBJ1-6
D gene: -
V gene: TRBV20-1
clone size: once
CDR3 DNA: TGCAGTGCTACAGGCCTCTATAATTCACCCCTCCACTTT
CDR3 protein: CSATGLYNSPLHF

J gene: TRBJ2-7
D gene: TRBD1
V gene: TRBV30
clone size: -
CDR3 DNA: TGTGCCTGGGCTTCGACAGGGAAGACGAACGAGCAGTACTTC
CDR3 protein: CAWASTGKTNEQYF

J gene: TRBJ1-1
D gene: -
V gene: TRBV29-1
clone size: -
CDR3 DNA: TGCAGCGTTCGATGGGGCGCGACTGAAGCTTTCTTT
CDR3 protein: CSVRWGATEAFF

J gene: TRBJ1-6
D gene: -
V gene: TRBV11-2
clone size: -
CDR3 DNA: TGTGCCAGCAGCTTGGGCCTAGGGGAGAATTCACCCTTCCACTTT
CDR3 protein: CASSLGLGENSPFHF

J gene: TRBJ2-7
D gene: -
V gene: TRBV12-3/TRBV12-4
clone size: many
CDR3 DNA: TGTGCCAGCAGTTCCCGGACTTCAGTTTTAATTGAGCAGTACTTC
CDR3 protein: CASSSRTSVLIEQYF

J gene: TRBJ2-1
D gene: TRBD2
V gene: TRBV6-2/TRBV6-3
clone size: -
CDR3 DNA: TGTGCCAGCAGCAGCTCCGAGACTAGCGGCAGCAATGAGCAGTTCTTC
CDR3 protein: CASSSSETSGSNEQFF

J gene: TRBJ2-7
D gene: TRBD2
V gene: TRBV10-3
clone size: -
CDR3 DNA: TGTGCCATCAGTGAGGGTGTTAGCGGGAGCTACGAGCAGTACTTC
CDR3 protein: CAISEGVSGSYEQYF

J gene: TRBJ2-7
D gene: -
V gene: TRBV11-2
clone size: -
CDR3 DNA: TGTGCCAGCAGCTTAGTGCAGGAGGCGGCCTGCGAGCAGTACTTC
CDR3 protein: CASSLVQEAACEQYF

J gene: TRBJ1-6
D gene: -
V gene: TRBV6-6
clone size: -
CDR3 DNA: TGTGCCAGCAACGCTAGCAATATAGGGGAAACAGGGTCACCCCTCCACTTT
CDR3 protein: CASNASNIGETGSPLHF

J gene: TRBJ2-7
D gene: -
V gene: TRBV28
clone size: -
CDR3 DNA: TGTGCCAGCAGTACCCAACATTACGAGCAGTACTTC
CDR3 protein: CASSTQHYEQYF

J gene: TRBJ2-3
D gene: -
V gene: TRBV5-4
clone size: -
CDR3 DNA: TGTGTCAGCAGCCGTAGCGCAGCCAGCACAGATACGCAGTATTTT
CDR3 protein: CVSSRSAASTDTQYF

J gene: TRBJ1-3
D gene: TRBD1
V gene: TRBV4-1
clone size: few
CDR3 DNA: TGCGCCAGCAGCCAAGATCTTGGACAGGGTGGAAACACCATATATTTT
CDR3 protein: CASSQDLGQGGNTIYF

J gene: TRBJ2-5
D gene: -
V gene: TRBV10-2
clone size: -
CDR3 DNA: TGCGCCAGCAGTGAGGATTTCAGGGCTCGGGTGGAGACCCAGTACTTC
CDR3 protein: CASSEDFRARVETQYF

J gene: TRBJ1-1
D gene: TRBD1
V gene: TRBV6-4
clone size: once
CDR3 DNA: TGTGCCAGCAGTGAGTCGACAGGGATCTCTGAAGCTTTCTTT
CDR3 protein: CASSESTGISEAFF